These 14 T cell receptor beta chains share one sample of origin, sequenced in a study of blood T cell repertoires in COVID-19. The method was immunoSEQ multiplex PCR; TCRdb's version includes in-frame clones alone and lacks a portion of them. The repertoire holds about 210,000 clones, with approximately 84% as singletons. Sequencing was performed on peripheral blood. These receptor sequences come from a woman aged 45 to 65 with active or convalescent COVID-19.

V and J are TRBV7-2 and TRBJ1-2, with a tentative D call TRBD1 (6 bases). The CDR3 has 15 amino acids. The V and J ends lost 1 base and 4 bases respectively, with 13 bases between them. Germline V gene data show CDR1 as SGHTA and CDR2 as FQGNSA. CDR3 residues: CASSLVRRTVYGYTF. DNA for the CDR3: TGTGCCAGCAGCTTAGTGCGGAGGACAGTCTATGGCTACACCTTC.

The gene calls are TRBV6-1 and TRBJ1-3, with D possibly matching TRBD1 (6 bases). This CDR3 comprises 17 residues. Looked up from germline, CDR1 is MNHNS and CDR2 is SASEGT. V lost 1 base and J 0 bases, leaving 13 bases between the germline ends. DNA of the CDR3: TGTGCCAGCAGTGAAGTCTATCCAGGGGCCTCTGGAAACACCATATATTTT. This sequence encodes CASSEVYPGASGNTIYF.

This clone was seen just once. The rearrangement links TRBV10-3 to TRBJ1-6; possible D gene TRBD1, 5 bases. V was pared by 9 bases and J by 7 bases, with 10 bases between. There are 12 residues in the CDR3. Germline V gene lookup returns CDR1 ENHRY and CDR2 SYGVKD. CDR3 residues: CAIGEGNSPLHF. The CDR3 DNA reads TGTGCCATTGGGGAGGGGAATTCACCCCTCCACTTT.

The chain recombines TRBV10-3 with TRBJ2-5, with 8 bases fitting TRBD2. The length of the CDR3 is 11 residues. Germline values: CDR1 ENHRY, CDR2 SYGVKD. After removal of 11 bases from V and 9 bases from J, the junction contained 8 bases not matched to a gene. DNA for the CDR3: TGTGCCTCCGGGGGGGATGACCCCCAGTACTTC. Amino acids: CASGGDDPQYF.

The chain links TRBV7-9 to TRBJ2-7; 10 positions match TRBD1. Trimming at V came to 1 base and at J to 1 base, leaving 4 bases not matched to a gene. This CDR3 is 16 amino acids long. Germline V gene sequence: CDR1 SEHNR, CDR2 FQNEAQ (reference sequence). Here the CDR3 reads CASSLGDRGESYEQYF. DNA for the CDR3: TGTGCCAGCAGCTTAGGGGACAGGGGTGAATCCTACGAGCAGTACTTC.

The chain recombines TRBV6-6 with TRBJ1-4; 8 bases are shared with TRBD1. After removal of 6 bases from V and 3 bases from J, the junction contained 9 bases not matched to a gene. Germline V CDR1 and CDR2: MNHNY, SVGAGI (reference sequence). The CDR3 is 16 residues long. The CDR3 DNA follows: TGTGCCAGCAGCACAGGGGGGGCATTATCTAATGAAAAACTGTTTTTT. Protein sequence: CASSTGGALSNEKLFF.

The CDR3 region is CASSLSSQGDTDTQYF. The CDR3 DNA reads as TGTGCCAGCAGCTTGAGTTCTCAGGGGGACACAGATACGCAGTATTTT. This rearrangement joins TRBV5-4 to TRBJ2-3, with 7 bases that match TRBD1. Germline CDR1 and CDR2: SGHNT and YYREEE (reference sequence). Trimming removed 1 base from V and 2 bases from J; junction bases left unmatched: 7. The CDR3 has 16 residues.

The chain recombines TRBV4-1 with TRBJ2-5; TRBD1 matches at 8 bases. V lost 4 bases, J lost 3 bases, and 13 bases stayed unmatched. Looked up from germline, CDR1 is MGHRA and CDR2 is YSYEKL. CDR3 length equals 17 residues. The DNA of the CDR3 is TGCGCCAGCAGCCCAGACCAGGGGGCGAAGATCGAAGAGACCCAGTACTTC. Protein product: CASSPDQGAKIEETQYF.

This clone was detected only once. The chain couples TRBV7-3 to TRBJ2-2; a weak D match, TRBD1 (6 bases). The CDR3 sequence is 18 residues long. Germline assignment: CDR1 SGHTA and CDR2 FQGTGA. The germline V and J ends were trimmed by 2 bases and 3 bases, with 19 bases remaining between them. DNA of the CDR3: TGTGCCAGCAGCTTACGATCCTCGGCACAGGGTTACACCGGGGAGCTGTTTTTT. It codes for CASSLRSSAQGYTGELFF.

This rearrangement joins TRBV7-6 to TRBJ2-1; D may be TRBD2 (5 bases). CDR3 size: 11 residues. The V gene lost 5 bases and the J gene lost 7 bases, with 6 bases spanning the gap. Germline V lookup: CDR1 SGHVS, CDR2 FNYEAQ. Here the CDR3 DNA reads TGTGCCAGCAGCGGGGAGAATGAGCAGTTCTTC. It encodes CASSGENEQFF. Complete variable domain (other parts from reference TRBV7-6 and TRBJ2-1): GAGVSQSPRYKVTKRGQDVALRCDPISGHVSLYWYRQALGQGPEFLTYFNYEAQQDKSGLPNDRFSAERPEGSISTLTIQRTEQRDSAMYRCASSGENEQFFGPGTRLTVL.

This sequence joins TRBV18 and TRBJ2-7; 9 bases are shared with TRBD1. CDR3 length: 15 residues. Trimming took 3 bases from V and 3 from J; bases not matched to a gene: 6. Germline CDR1 and CDR2: KGHSH and LQKENI. The CDR3 here is CASSPTGGTIYEQYV. For the CDR3, the DNA is TGTGCCAGCTCACCGACAGGGGGGACCATCTACGAGCAGTACGTC.

This clone was observed once. The rearrangement uses TRBV3-1 (or the pseudogene TRBV3-2) and TRBJ2-3; TRBD2 matches 13 bases. Trimming took 1 base from V and 1 from J; bases not matched to a gene: 20. This CDR3 is built from 23 residues. CDR1 and CDR2 (germline): LGHDT, YNNKEL (reference sequence). CDR3 in DNA: TGTGCCAGCAGCCAAGGAGTCGAGGGTCCGTGGGGACTAGCGGGGACGGGCACAGATACGCAGTATTTT. Translated: CASSQGVEGPWGLAGTGTDTQYF.

The chain couples TRBV28 to TRBJ2-1; maybe TRBD2 (6 bases). The germline gives CDR1 MDHEN, CDR2 SYDVKM. V dropped 5 bases and J dropped 4 bases, with 15 bases sitting between them. The CDR3 is made up of 15 amino acids. The CDR3 coding sequence is TGTGCCAGCAGTCCCGACGGCGGGGTTTACAATGAGCAGTTCTTC. Amino acids: CASSPDGGVYNEQFF.

The chain has TRBV5-6 and TRBJ1-1, with D perhaps TRBD1 (6 bases). The CDR3 is made up of 13 amino acids. From germline, CDR1 is SGHDT and CDR2 YYEEEE. V gave up 5 bases and J gave up 7 bases, with 15 bases separating them. The CDR3 sequence is CASRAQGPYEAFF. In DNA, the CDR3 is TGTGCCAGCAGAGCACAGGGACCATATGAAGCTTTCTTT.